These 31 T cell receptor beta chains were sequenced from one sample in a study of T-cell reconstitution after alpha-beta-depleted transplantation in children. As it was prepared, the TCRbeta library received unique molecular identifiers. TCRdb used MiXCR to reprocess the PCR reads, holding one entry per CDR3 protein. The table has hundreds of thousands of distinct CDR3 sequences, 13% seen once. Here the sequenced sample was PBMCs, taken before TCRalphabeta/CD19-depleted stem cell transplant. Receptors were obtained from a girl aged 2 to 10 with congenital amegakaryocytic thrombocytopenia, due to receive a stem cell transplant.

The table lists this clonotype with many counts. V and J are TRBV27 and TRBJ1-4; possible D gene TRBD1, 6 bases. The CDR3 has 15 amino acids. The V end lost 5 bases, the J end lost 6 bases, and 16 bases lay between the germline ends. The germline gives CDR1 MNHEY, CDR2 SMNVEV (reference sequence). CDR3 in DNA: TGTGCCAGCAGTCCCCGGAGGGGGGGGCATGAAAAACTGTTTTTT. Its protein is CASSPRRGGHEKLFF.

There are a few counts of this clonotype. The DNA is omitted, as the CDR3 cannot be located on it reliably, and the CDR3 follows TCRdb's listing. This chain connects TRBV20-1 to TRBJ2-7; the table gives TRBD1 as D, unverified against the DNA. Per germline, CDR1 DFQATT and CDR2 SNEGSKA (reference sequence). The CDR3 extends over 13 residues, inclusive of both ends. The CDR3 loop reads CSASFGPGQEQYF.

This chain links TRBV14 with TRBJ2-5; D gene ambiguous. The CDR3 spans 13 residues. CDR1 is SGHDN and CDR2 is FVKESK in the germline V gene. Trimming shortened V by 3 bases and J by 2 bases, and 7 bases separated the two germline ends. Here the CDR3 DNA reads TGTGCCAGCAGCCAGTCGAAGCAAGAGACCCAGTACTTC. Its translation is CASSQSKQETQYF.

The sample holds many counts of this clonotype. J is TRBJ2-7 and V is TRBV29-1, with D possibly TRBD2 on 6 matching bases. V was cut by 2 bases and J by 2 bases, with 16 bases left in between. Germline CDR1 and CDR2: SQVTM and ANQGSEA. CDR3 size: 15 residues. As DNA, the CDR3 is TGCAGCGTTGAATCCGGCGGGACTGATGCCTACGAGCAGTACTTC. Encoded protein: CSVESGGTDAYEQYF.

This clonotype was recorded at least ten times. V gene TRBV15 combines with J gene TRBJ1-1; D unresolved. Trimming cost V 3 bases and J 7 bases, with 9 bases left between them. The CDR3 spans 12 residues. From germline, CDR1 is LNHNV and CDR2 YYDKDF (reference sequence). CDR3 nucleotides: TGTGCCACCAGCAGGCGGTCGGTTGAAGCTTTCTTT. Its translation: CATSRRSVEAFF.

CDR3 loop: CASSFRDRGELGTSGRVEQFF. CDR3 nucleotides: TGTGCCAGCAGCTTCCGGGACAGGGGGGAGCTAGGGACTAGCGGGAGGGTTGAGCAGTTCTTC. The chain joins TRBV11-3 to TRBJ2-1, with 16 bases that match TRBD2. This CDR3 is built from 21 residues. With V trimmed by 3 bases and J by 9 bases, 20 bases remained unmatched. Germline V gene lookup returns CDR1 SGHNT and CDR2 YENEEA.

The genes are TRBV7-7 and TRBJ1-4; D is unclear. The germline CDR1 and CDR2 sequences are SSHAT and FNYEAQ (reference sequence). V lost 3 bases and J 5 bases, leaving 7 bases between the germline ends. The CDR3 is 13 amino acids. CDR3 nucleotide sequence: TGTGCCAGCAGCTTCTCAGAGAATGAAAAACTGTTTTTT. It specifies CASSFSENEKLFF.

This CDR3 is CASSGGLGEQYF. DNA for the CDR3: TGTGCCAGCAGTGGAGGGCTGGGAGAGCAGTACTTC. The chain is built from TRBV2 and TRBJ2-7, with TRBD2 as a possible D gene (5 bases). There are 12 residues in the CDR3. Germline lookup yields CDR1 SNHLY and CDR2 FYNNEI. Trimming cost V 4 bases and J 7 bases, with 11 bases left between them. Combining the CDR3 with reference TRBV2 and TRBJ2-7 gives the whole variable domain EPEVTQTPSHQVTQMGQEVILRCVPISNHLYFYWYRQILGQKVEFLVSFYNNEISEKSEIFDDQFSVERPDGSNFTLKIRSTKLEDSAMYFCASSGGLGEQYFGPGTRLTVT.

Ten or more counts support this clonotype. This chain uses TRBV5-1 with TRBJ1-2; D is uncertain. Deletions cut 4 bases from V and 6 bases from J, with 31 bases between. The CDR3 consists of 19 residues. The germline gives CDR1 SGHRS, CDR2 YFSETQ. For the CDR3, the DNA is TGCGCCAGCAGCCCCGTCTCCGGGGAACCAACGCTGATGGGCGATGGCTACACCTTC. As protein: CASSPVSGEPTLMGDGYTF.

This clonotype was observed many times. The gene calls are TRBV20-1 and TRBJ2-7; D remains unclear. In germline, CDR1 is DFQATT, CDR2 SNEGSKA (reference sequence). The CDR3 runs to 12 residues. Deletions cut 0 bases from V and 3 bases from J, with 6 bases between. CDR3 region: CSARDTVYEQYF. The CDR3 DNA sequence: TGCAGTGCTAGAGATACGGTCTACGAGCAGTACTTC.

To note about this clonotype: This may come from a read error, since a much larger clone is one base off. The gene calls are TRBV5-1 and TRBJ2-2; 9 positions agree with TRBD2. The junction had 3 bases not matched to a gene; V was cut back by 3 bases and J by 6 bases. CDR3 length equals 14 residues. Per germline, CDR1 SGHRS and CDR2 YFSETQ. CDR3 sequence: CASSSRTSAGELFF. The CDR3, as DNA: TGCGCCAGCAGCTCGAGGACTAGCGCCGGGGAGCTGTTTTTT.

This clonotype has a handful of counts. V usage is TRBV6-5 and J usage is TRBJ1-1, with a possible D match to TRBD1 (5 bases). The CDR3 sequence is 14 residues long. The germline V gene encodes CDR1 MNHEY and CDR2 SVGAGI. V lost 0 bases and J 11 bases, leaving 16 bases between the germline ends. The CDR3 DNA is TGTGCCAGCAGTTACTCCCAGAACAGGTTATGGGCTTTCTTT. Translation: CASSYSQNRLWAFF.

The V gene is TRBV21-1, the J gene TRBJ1-5; the table's D call of TRBD1 was not tested on the DNA. TRBV21-1 constitutes a pseudogene. The CDR3 length is 15 residues. CDR3 residues: CASSQQWGPNQPQHF. The CDR3 DNA reads as TGTGCCAGCAGCCAGCAATGGGGGCCTAATCAGCCCCAGCATTTT.

This chain joins TRBV14 and TRBJ2-1; D might be TRBD1 or TRBD2, each matching 5 bases. Germline V gene sequence: CDR1 SGHDN, CDR2 FVKESK. This CDR3 has 16 residues. V was cut by 1 base and J by 0 bases, with 10 bases left in between. The CDR3 DNA sequence: TGTGCCAGCAGCCAAGCGCCGGGGACCTCCTACAATGAGCAGTTCTTC. Encoded protein: CASSQAPGTSYNEQFF.

Worth noting for this clonotype: This sequence may be a read error, since a much larger clone differs from it by one base. The chain has TRBV28 and TRBJ2-3, with D perhaps matching TRBD1 or TRBD2 (5 bases each). Trimming pared 8 bases from V and 0 bases from J, leaving 15 bases between. Germline V gene lookup returns CDR1 MDHEN and CDR2 SYDVKM. The CDR3 runs 15 residues. In DNA form, the CDR3 reads TGTGCCAGCCTAACTTCCGGGGACAGCACAGATACGCAGTATTTT. Translating gives CASLTSGDSTDTQYF.

In this sample, this clonotype turned up a few times. V gene TRBV12-3 or TRBV12-4 combines with J gene TRBJ2-3; D unresolved. CDR3 length: 12 residues. Trimming stripped 7 bases from V and 2 bases from J, with 7 bases between. Here the CDR3 DNA reads TGTGCCAGCAAGGGTCTCACAGATACGCAGTATTTT. The encoded protein is CASKGLTDTQYF.

V usage is TRBV5-4 and J usage is TRBJ1-2; D not certain. The CDR3 is 13 amino acids. Trimming took 2 bases from V and 7 from J, leaving 12 bases between them. CDR1 is SGHNT, CDR2 YYREEE, per germline (reference sequence). The CDR3 is CASSLTTLSGYTF. CDR3 sequence (DNA): TGTGCCAGCAGCTTAACAACCCTTTCTGGCTACACCTTC.

This clonotype was seen a few times. V gene TRBV29-1 combines with J gene TRBJ2-1; TRBD2 aligns across 10 bases. Germline lookup yields CDR1 SQVTM and CDR2 ANQGSEA. Unmatched junction bases numbered 16, after V lost 6 bases and J lost 8 bases. The CDR3 has 16 residues. CDR3 bases: TGCAGCGTGGGGGGCAGCGGGAGGGCCCTCCGCGATGAGCAGTTCTTC. Translation: CSVGGSGRALRDEQFF.

The chain combines TRBV30 with TRBJ2-7; 7 nucleotides line up with TRBD2. This CDR3 is built from 15 residues. Germline values: CDR1 GTSNPN, CDR2 SVGIG (reference sequence). The V and J ends lost 0 bases and 7 bases, in that order; junction bases with no gene match: 12. The CDR3 reads CAWSVMAGARLEQYF. The CDR3 DNA reads TGTGCCTGGAGTGTAATGGCGGGAGCACGGTTGGAGCAGTACTTC.

V usage is TRBV12-3 or TRBV12-4 and J usage is TRBJ2-2, with 12 bases matching TRBD2. V trimming: 6 bases; J trimming: 7 bases; junction bases outside the gene matches: 9. This CDR3 is 16 amino acids long. The CDR3 spells CASRASGRANGGELFF. The CDR3 DNA reads TGTGCCAGCAGGGCTAGCGGGAGGGCCAACGGCGGGGAGCTGTTTTTT.

This clonotype showed up just a few times. The chain recombines TRBV7-2 with TRBJ2-2; D is undetermined. Trimming pared 3 bases from V and 4 bases from J, leaving 9 bases between. The CDR3 totals 14 residues. From germline, CDR1 is SGHTA and CDR2 FQGNSA. The CDR3 DNA is TGTGCCAGCAGCTTGTCATCCGGCACCGGGGAGCTGTTTTTT. This codes for CASSLSSGTGELFF.

This sequence joins TRBV20-1 and TRBJ2-2; 11 bases map to TRBD2. Germline V lookup: CDR1 DFQATT, CDR2 SNEGSKA (reference sequence). J was trimmed by 6 bases and V by 4 bases; bases with no gene match: 7. This CDR3 spans 15 amino acids. CDR3 region: CSANLAGGPSGELFF. CDR3 nucleotide sequence: TGCAGTGCTAACTTAGCGGGAGGGCCGTCCGGGGAGCTGTTTTTT.

This clonotype has a handful of counts. The gene calls are TRBV20-1 and TRBJ2-1; 12 positions agree with TRBD2. Unmatched junction bases numbered 17, after V lost 6 bases and J lost 5 bases. CDR3 size: 18 residues. CDR1 is DFQATT, CDR2 SNEGSKA, per germline (reference sequence). CDR3 sequence (DNA): TGCAGTGCGGCCTACCCCCTCGGGGGGACTAGCGGGCACAATGAGCAGTTCTTC. As protein: CSAAYPLGGTSGHNEQFF.

This clonotype was detected ten times or more. This chain uses TRBV27 with TRBJ2-7; TRBD2 matches at 7 bases. The germline CDR1 and CDR2 sequences are MNHEY and SMNVEV (reference sequence). V was clipped by 5 bases and J by 7 bases; unmatched bases: 17. The CDR3 runs to 16 residues. Written as DNA, the CDR3 is TGTGCCAGCAGTAAACCAAGAGCGGGATACGTGAATGAGCAGTACTTC. This encodes CASSKPRAGYVNEQYF.

This clonotype was found a few times. The V call is TRBV30, the J call TRBJ2-7, with D possibly TRBD1 on 6 matching bases. V gave up 8 bases and J gave up 1 base, with 15 bases separating them. The CDR3 totals 13 residues. The germline V gene has CDR1 GTSNPN and CDR2 SVGIG (reference sequence). In DNA form, the CDR3 reads TGTGCCAGGGGGACGCCTAATTCCTACGAGCAGTACTTC. The encoded protein is CARGTPNSYEQYF.

The chain joins TRBV15 to TRBJ2-3; 7 positions agree with TRBD2. This CDR3 spans 16 amino acids. V lost 0 bases, J lost 2 bases, and 5 bases stayed unmatched. In germline, CDR1 is LNHNV, CDR2 YYDKDF (reference sequence). CDR3 region: CATSRDWAGATDTQYF. CDR3 in DNA: TGTGCCACCAGCAGAGATTGGGCGGGAGCCACAGATACGCAGTATTTT.

This clonotype was detected a few times. This sequence joins TRBV27 and TRBJ2-1; D ambiguous. This CDR3 comprises 12 residues. The germline V gene has CDR1 MNHEY and CDR2 SMNVEV (reference sequence). The V end was cut by 5 bases, the J end by 4 bases, with 6 bases between. The CDR3 is CASSKPYNEQFF. The DNA for the CDR3 is TGTGCCAGCAGTAAACCATACAATGAGCAGTTCTTC.

This clonotype was recorded once. The chain couples TRBV10-3 to TRBJ2-3; TRBD1 or TRBD2 may be the D gene (5 bases each). Trimming cost V 6 bases and J 2 bases, with 18 bases left between them. Germline V gives CDR1 ENHRY, CDR2 SYGVKD. The CDR3 runs 16 residues. The CDR3 region is CAIRLTEGSITDTQYF. The CDR3 DNA reads as TGTGCCATCAGACTGACCGAGGGGTCCATCACAGATACGCAGTATTTT.

This clonotype was seen ten or more times. V usage is TRBV29-1 and J usage is TRBJ2-7, with a tentative D call TRBD2 (5 bases). V was shortened by 0 bases and J by 3 bases, with 6 bases between the two germline ends. The germline V gene encodes CDR1 SQVTM and CDR2 ANQGSEA. This CDR3 has 12 amino acids. CDR3 sequence reads: CSVEDRGYEQYF. Here the CDR3 DNA reads TGCAGCGTTGAAGATCGGGGCTACGAGCAGTACTTC.

The V and J genes are TRBV12-3 or TRBV12-4 and TRBJ1-6; D gene uncertain. This CDR3 spans 13 amino acids. V was cut by 3 bases and J by 10 bases, with 10 bases left in between. CDR3 in amino acids: CASSLRQDSPLHF. The DNA for the CDR3 is TGTGCCAGCAGTTTGCGGCAGGACTCACCCCTCCACTTT.

The CDR3 DNA follows: TGTGCCAGCTCACCCTATGGACAGAGGCAGTATTTT. Its translation is CASSPYGQRQYF. This chain joins TRBV18 and TRBJ2-3, with D possibly matching TRBD1 (6 bases). Germline CDR1 KGHSH, CDR2 LQKENI. Trimming cost V 3 bases and J 11 bases, with 12 bases left between them. The CDR3 has 12 residues.